Each of the 18 T cell receptor beta chains below was sequenced from the same sample in a study of cytomegalovirus exposure and HLA in healthy donors. In the PCR, 60 Vbeta and 13 Jbeta primers were used. Data came from immunoSEQ multiplex PCR; TCRdb stores just in-frame clones and leaves some out. The sample comprises about 200,000 clones, around 64% of which are singletons, and about 2.5% rests with the top ten. The sequencing sample was made of PBMCs. The receptors here all came from a man aged 35-49 years in good health and CMV-seropositive.

The chain is built from TRBV6-4 and TRBJ2-3; 10 bases are a match to TRBD2. Germline-derived CDR1 and CDR2 are MRHNA and SNTAGT. Unmatched junction bases numbered 4, after V lost 3 bases and J lost 4 bases. The CDR3 totals 15 residues. The CDR3 nucleotides are TGTGCCAGCAGTGATAATAGCGGGGGGTCAGATACGCAGTATTTT. This translates into CASSDNSGGSDTQYF.

J is TRBJ1-5 and V is TRBV6-5; D might be TRBD1 (5 bases). This CDR3 is 15 amino acids long. V dropped 0 bases and J dropped 5 bases, with 11 bases sitting between them. The germline CDR1 and CDR2 sequences are MNHEY and SVGAGI. The DNA of the CDR3 is TGTGCCAGCAGTTACTCTCAGGGATTGGATCAGCCCCAGCATTTT. Protein: CASSYSQGLDQPQHF.

The V and J genes are TRBV6-5 and TRBJ1-1, with D maybe TRBD1 (5 bases). This CDR3 comprises 12 residues. The V gene lost 7 bases and the J gene lost 10 bases, with 16 bases spanning the gap. Germline values: CDR1 MNHEY, CDR2 SVGAGI. In DNA, the CDR3 is TGTGCCAGCATCCACACCGGGGGGAGAGCTTTCTTT. Protein product: CASIHTGGRAFF.

The chain is built from TRBV7-2 and TRBJ1-1; D ambiguous. Germline CDR1 SGHTA, CDR2 FQGNSA. The length of the CDR3 is 13 residues. Trimming removed 4 bases from V and 0 bases from J, with 6 bases in between. The CDR3 spells CASSSGLNTEAFF. CDR3 nucleotide sequence: TGTGCCAGCAGCTCGGGGTTGAACACTGAAGCTTTCTTT.

This chain links TRBV10-3 with TRBJ1-2; 9 bases match TRBD1. The trim removed 2 bases at V and 4 bases at J, leaving 11 bases unmatched. Germline CDR1 and CDR2: ENHRY and SYGVKD. CDR3 size: 17 residues. CDR3 region: CAISESWTTGGPYGYTF. DNA for the CDR3: TGTGCCATCAGTGAGAGTTGGACCACAGGGGGCCCCTATGGCTACACCTTC.

The chain links TRBV5-1 to TRBJ2-6; 9 bases are shared with TRBD1. This CDR3 is 19 amino acids long. In germline, CDR1 is SGHRS, CDR2 YFSETQ. Trimming cost V 4 bases and J 0 bases; bases outside gene matches: 11. CDR3 sequence reads: CASSLDSGTGYSGANVLTF. The CDR3 DNA is TGCGCCAGCAGCCTGGATTCCGGGACAGGGTACTCTGGGGCCAACGTCCTGACTTTC. Full variable domain (missing parts from reference TRBV5-1 and TRBJ2-6): KAGVTQTPRYLIKTRGQQVTLSCSPISGHRSVSWYQQTPGQGLQFLFEYFSETQRNKGNFPGRFSGRQFSNSRSEMNVSTLELGDSALYLCASSLDSGTGYSGANVLTFGAGSRLTVL.

The chain couples TRBV5-6 to TRBJ1-1, with D tentatively TRBD1 (5 bases). The V and J ends lost 6 bases and 1 base respectively, with 16 bases between them. The CDR3 sequence is 15 residues long. Germline CDR1 SGHDT, CDR2 YYEEEE. The CDR3 DNA is TGTGCCAGCAACCCCCTAGGGGCCGCGAACACTGAAGCTTTCTTT. This codes for CASNPLGAANTEAFF.

CDR3 residues: CASSLKVGRTVDTDTQYF. As DNA, the CDR3 is TGTGCCAGCAGCTTAAAAGTGGGGAGGACGGTAGACACAGATACGCAGTATTTT. The chain employs TRBV5-6 and TRBJ2-3; possible D gene TRBD2, 6 bases. The germline V and J ends were trimmed by 2 bases and 2 bases, with 21 bases remaining between them. The CDR3 extends over 18 amino acids. The germline V gene encodes CDR1 SGHDT and CDR2 YYEEEE.

The V gene is TRBV10-3, the J gene TRBJ2-7, with 9 bases that match TRBD1. Germline V gene sequence: CDR1 ENHRY, CDR2 SYGVKD. Losses at the gene ends were 11 bases for V and 0 bases for J; bases not matched to a gene: 5. This CDR3 is 13 amino acids long. CDR3 sequence: CAVLGQGSYEQYF. DNA of the CDR3: TGTGCCGTCTTGGGACAGGGCTCCTACGAGCAGTACTTC.

The chain is built from TRBV7-2 and TRBJ1-6, with unresolved D. Germline values: CDR1 SGHTA, CDR2 FQGNSA. The germline V and J ends were trimmed by 5 bases and 7 bases, with 12 bases remaining between them. CDR3 length: 14 amino acids. CDR3 region: CASSIGSWNSPLHF. The CDR3 DNA reads TGTGCCAGCAGCATCGGGAGCTGGAATTCACCCCTCCACTTT.

This clone was detected a few times. The chain has TRBV4-1 and TRBJ1-1; no reliable D call. Trimming took off 0 bases at V and 11 bases at J, with 16 bases between the two ends. Germline CDR1 MGHRA, CDR2 YSYEKL. There are 14 residues in the CDR3. The CDR3 region has the DNA TGCGCCAGCAGCCAAGATTCAGCAGGCCCGTGGGCTTTCTTT. Its protein is CASSQDSAGPWAFF.

This clone was detected only a few times. This rearrangement joins TRBV10-3 to TRBJ2-7, with 9 bases fitting TRBD2. The CDR3 is 14 residues long. J was trimmed by 4 bases and V by 2 bases; bases with no gene match: 3. The germline CDR1 and CDR2 sequences are ENHRY and SYGVKD. Here the CDR3 DNA reads TGTGCCATCAGTGAGGGACTAGCGTTGTACGAGCAGTACTTC. This sequence encodes CAISEGLALYEQYF.

The chain couples TRBV9 to TRBJ1-4; D call uncertain. Trimming cost V 4 bases and J 4 bases, with 8 bases left between them. This CDR3 comprises 13 residues. The germline V gene encodes CDR1 SGDLS and CDR2 YYNGEE. CDR3 protein: CASSPRLNEKLFF. In DNA, the CDR3 is TGTGCCAGCAGCCCCCGTCTTAATGAAAAACTGTTTTTT. Full variable domain (outside the CDR3, taken from reference TRBV9 and TRBJ1-4): DSGVTQTPKHLITATGQRVTLRCSPRSGDLSVYWYQQSLDQGLQFLIQYYNGEERAKGNILERFSAQQFPDLHSELNLSSLELGDSALYFCASSPRLNEKLFFGSGTQLSVL.

This chain connects TRBV5-8 to TRBJ1-2; 7 nucleotides align to TRBD1. Per the germline V gene, CDR1 is SGHTS and CDR2 is YDEGEE. The CDR3 runs 14 residues. J was trimmed by 2 bases and V by 1 base; bases with no gene match: 2. The CDR3 bases are TGTGCCAGCAGCTTGATAGGGGGCAACTATGGCTACACCTTC. This sequence encodes CASSLIGGNYGYTF.

This clone was found once. The genes are TRBV19 and TRBJ2-3, with a tentative D call TRBD1 (6 bases). The CDR3 loop spans 13 amino acids. From germline, CDR1 is LNHDA and CDR2 SQIVND (reference sequence). V lost 9 bases, J lost 2 bases, and 12 bases lay in between. CDR3 residues: CASRGQLTDTQYF. The CDR3 coding sequence is TGTGCCAGCCGAGGACAGCTCACAGATACGCAGTATTTT. The whole variable domain, remainder taken from reference TRBV19 and TRBJ2-3, is DGGITQSPKYLFRKEGQNVTLSCEQNLNHDAMYWYRQDPGQGLRLIYYSQIVNDFQKGDIAEGYSVSREKKESFPLTVTSAQKNPTAFYLCASRGQLTDTQYFGPGTRLTVL.

This sequence joins TRBV15 and TRBJ2-5; D may be TRBD1 (5 bases). Looked up from germline, CDR1 is LNHNV and CDR2 is YYDKDF (reference sequence). Trimming left V 1 base short and J 7 bases short, with 16 bases between. The CDR3 is made up of 15 amino acids. The CDR3 reads CATSRVDPPRGTQYF. For the CDR3, the DNA is TGTGCCACCAGCAGAGTAGACCCCCCAAGGGGGACCCAGTACTTC.

This clone was seen a few times. The chain couples TRBV7-9 to TRBJ1-2; D is undetermined. V gave up 4 bases and J gave up 2 bases, with 11 bases separating them. CDR3 length equals 14 residues. Germline V gene data show CDR1 as SEHNR and CDR2 as FQNEAQ (reference sequence). In DNA form, the CDR3 reads TGTGCCAGCAGCTCCGGAGGGCGGAACTATGGCTACACCTTC. It yields the protein CASSSGGRNYGYTF.

This chain links TRBV19 with TRBJ1-6, with D maybe TRBD1 (6 bases). The CDR3 runs 18 residues. Trimming removed 2 bases from V and 5 bases from J, with 19 bases in between. Per germline, CDR1 LNHDA and CDR2 SQIVND (reference sequence). The CDR3, as DNA: TGTGCCAGTAGTATAATAACTGAGACAGGACTCCATAATTCACCCCTCCACTTT. It encodes CASSIITETGLHNSPLHF.